The next 28 T cell receptor beta chains were all read from a single sample in a study of cytotoxic CD8 clonotypes in ibrutinib-treated CLL. The table came from immunoSEQ multiplex PCR; TCRdb's copy has only in-frame clones and leaves some out. The repertoire includes about 140,000 clones, around 80% of them detected once, and approximately 7.6% sits in the top ten. Sequenced material: PBMCs, taken after 36 months of ibrutinib treatment. The source of these receptors is a human donor with chronic lymphocytic leukemia.

The chain links TRBV28 to TRBJ1-2; D gene ambiguous. Trimming removed 3 bases at V and 3 bases at J, with 17 bases between. The germline gives CDR1 MDHEN, CDR2 SYDVKM. The CDR3 is made up of 16 amino acids. CDR3 in amino acids: CASSFPKGMGDYGYTF. CDR3 sequence (DNA): TGTGCCAGCAGTTTCCCGAAAGGTATGGGCGACTATGGCTACACCTTC.

This clone was picked up one time. The rearrangement uses TRBV2 and TRBJ2-7, with 7 bases identical to TRBD1. The V gene end was trimmed by 9 bases and the J gene end by 9 bases; junction bases not matched to a gene: 11. CDR3 length: 12 amino acids. Germline lookup yields CDR1 SNHLY and CDR2 FYNNEI. The CDR3 spells CASSTGPGGQYF. The CDR3 coding sequence is TGTGCCAGTTCGACAGGCCCAGGGGGGCAGTACTTC. The entire variable domain, with the rest obtained from reference TRBV2 and TRBJ2-7, is as follows: EPEVTQTPSHQVTQMGQEVILRCVPISNHLYFYWYRQILGQKVEFLVSFYNNEISEKSEIFDDQFSVERPDGSNFTLKIRSTKLEDSAMYFCASSTGPGGQYFGPGTRLTVT.

The chain links TRBV5-1 to TRBJ2-1, with no clear D. Per the germline V gene, CDR1 is SGHRS and CDR2 is YFSETQ. CDR3 length: 18 amino acids. Trimming took 0 bases from V and 0 from J, leaving 16 bases between them. The CDR3 sequence: CASSLAEGILSSYNEQFF. The DNA for the CDR3 is TGCGCCAGCAGCTTGGCCGAAGGAATCCTTAGCTCCTACAATGAGCAGTTCTTC.

The V gene is TRBV11-1, the J gene TRBJ1-1; a possible D gene is TRBD1 (6 bases). Germline CDR1 reads SGHAT; CDR2 reads FQDESV (reference sequence). There are 14 residues in the CDR3. V was shortened by 1 base and J by 4 bases, with 10 bases between the two germline ends. CDR3 loop: CASSLDLRGTEAFF. CDR3 DNA: TGTGCCAGCAGCTTAGATCTCAGGGGCACTGAAGCTTTCTTT.

V usage is TRBV11-2 and J usage is TRBJ2-3; D unclear. CDR3 size: 16 residues. Germline V gene sequence: CDR1 SGHAT, CDR2 FQNNGV. Trimming removed 0 bases at V and 1 base at J, with 11 bases between. CDR3 in amino acids: CASSLDSGARTDTQYF. The DNA for the CDR3 is TGTGCCAGCAGCTTAGATTCGGGTGCCCGCACAGATACGCAGTATTTT.

V gene TRBV7-9 combines with J gene TRBJ1-3; tentatively, D is TRBD1 (5 bases). Germline values: CDR1 SEHNR, CDR2 FQNEAQ (reference sequence). V was cut by 5 bases and J by 7 bases, with 21 bases left in between. The CDR3 has 16 residues. CDR3 bases: TGTGCCAGCAGCCCAAAAGGGGCGTTGTCCATTAACACCATATATTTT. It encodes CASSPKGALSINTIYF. The variable domain in full, with the rest retrieved from reference TRBV7-9 and TRBJ1-3, is DTGVSQNPRHKITKRGQNVTFRCDPISEHNRLYWYRQTLGQGPEFLTYFQNEAQLEKSRLLSDRFSAERPKGSFSTLEIQRTEQGDSAMYLCASSPKGALSINTIYFGEGSWLTVV.

The chain has TRBV5-1 and TRBJ1-3; no definite D call. In germline, CDR1 is SGHRS, CDR2 YFSETQ. The CDR3 totals 16 residues. The V end lost 0 bases, the J end lost 3 bases, and 13 bases lay between the germline ends. The CDR3 sequence is CASSLAGTRRGNTIYF. In nucleotides, the CDR3 is TGCGCCAGCAGCTTGGCGGGTACTAGGCGTGGAAACACCATATATTTT.

The chain carries TRBV28 and TRBJ1-2; tentative D call: TRBD1 (6 bases). V was clipped by 3 bases and J by 5 bases, with 10 bases between them. This CDR3 spans 13 amino acids. Germline CDR1 MDHEN, CDR2 SYDVKM. This CDR3 is CASSFGGSYGYTF. DNA for the CDR3: TGTGCCAGCAGTTTCGGGGGCTCGTATGGCTACACCTTC.

The V call is TRBV7-9, the J call TRBJ1-4; TRBD1 matches at 11 bases. The CDR3 spans 15 residues. V lost 1 base and J lost 8; bases outside the gene matches: 3. CDR1 SEHNR and CDR2 FQNEAQ come from the germline V gene (reference sequence). The CDR3 reads CASSLGTGGEEKLFF. Written as DNA, the CDR3 is TGTGCCAGCAGCTTAGGGACAGGGGGCGAGGAAAAACTGTTTTTT.

CDR3 in amino acids: CASSRDRVGEQYF. CDR3 bases: TGTGCCAGCAGCAGGGACAGGGTGGGCGAGCAGTACTTC. This chain links TRBV7-7 with TRBJ2-7; TRBD1 aligns across 9 bases. V dropped 5 bases and J dropped 6; count of bases not matched to a gene: 5. The germline V gene has CDR1 SSHAT and CDR2 FNYEAQ (reference sequence). The CDR3 is 13 residues long.

This clone was seen a handful of times. This chain connects TRBV6-1 to TRBJ2-1; D not certain. This CDR3 has 12 residues. The germline V gene encodes CDR1 MNHNS and CDR2 SASEGT. V lost 3 bases, J lost 5 bases, and 5 bases lay in between. The CDR3 DNA follows: TGTGCCAGCAGTGATGGCAACAATGAGCAGTTCTTC. This sequence encodes CASSDGNNEQFF.

The J gene is TRBJ2-4, the V gene TRBV4-1; 7 bases are shared with TRBD1. CDR3 length equals 17 residues. Germline CDR1 and CDR2: MGHRA and YSYEKL. After removal of 0 bases from V and 5 bases from J, the junction contained 10 bases not matched to a gene. The CDR3 reads CASSQERDRDLENIQYF. CDR3 bases: TGCGCCAGCAGCCAAGAACGAGACAGGGATTTGGAAAACATTCAGTACTTC.

This sequence joins TRBV5-1 and TRBJ2-3; 8 nucleotides match TRBD1. V lost 4 bases to trimming and J lost 4 bases; unmatched junction nucleotides: 11. The CDR3 runs to 16 residues. Germline CDR1 is SGHRS and CDR2 is YFSETQ. The CDR3 region is CASSPNTGGLADTQYF. The CDR3 DNA is TGCGCCAGCAGCCCCAACACAGGGGGGCTAGCAGATACGCAGTATTTT.

This rearrangement joins TRBV7-9 to TRBJ2-3; D not resolved. V was shortened by 8 bases and J by 1 base, with 7 bases between the two germline ends. The CDR3 has 12 residues. Germline CDR1 SEHNR, CDR2 FQNEAQ (reference sequence). CDR3 coding DNA: TGTGCCAGCCGGAGAGGCACAGATACGCAGTATTTT. It yields the protein CASRRGTDTQYF. The full variable domain, completed using reference TRBV7-9 and TRBJ2-3, is DTGVSQNPRHKITKRGQNVTFRCDPISEHNRLYWYRQTLGQGPEFLTYFQNEAQLEKSRLLSDRFSAERPKGSFSTLEIQRTEQGDSAMYLCASRRGTDTQYFGPGTRLTVL.

V gene TRBV13 combines with J gene TRBJ2-1, with 11 bases that match TRBD2. Germline V lookup: CDR1 PRHDT, CDR2 FYEKMQ (reference sequence). V trimming: 5 bases; J trimming: 6 bases; junction bases outside the gene matches: 6. This CDR3 is 15 amino acids long. CDR3: CASSNSGRAINEQFF. The CDR3, as DNA: TGTGCCAGCAGCAATAGCGGGAGGGCCATCAATGAGCAGTTCTTC.

The chain carries TRBV27 and TRBJ2-2, with 10 bases aligning to TRBD2. Germline V gene lookup returns CDR1 MNHEY and CDR2 SMNVEV (reference sequence). The CDR3 has 16 amino acids. V lost 3 bases to trimming and J lost 1 base; unmatched junction nucleotides: 2. CDR3 residues: CASSFSGRRNTGELFF. CDR3 DNA: TGTGCCAGCAGTTTTAGCGGGAGGCGGAACACCGGGGAGCTGTTTTTT.

The chain recombines TRBV20-1 with TRBJ1-5, with D unclear. V lost 0 bases and J lost 13, with 10 bases in between. The CDR3 is 11 amino acids. Germline V gives CDR1 DFQATT, CDR2 SNEGSKA (reference sequence). The CDR3 DNA is TGCAGTGCTAGAGATCGGGAGGGACAGCATTTT. This gives the protein CSARDREGQHF.

The V gene is TRBV7-6, the J gene TRBJ2-3, with D possibly matching TRBD2 (5 bases). This CDR3 spans 12 amino acids. Germline V gene data show CDR1 as SGHVS and CDR2 as FNYEAQ. V was shortened by 4 bases and J by 5 bases, with 7 bases between the two germline ends. The CDR3 protein is CASSSGGDTQYF. The CDR3 nucleotides read TGTGCCAGCAGCTCCGGAGGAGATACGCAGTATTTT.

This chain uses TRBV7-9 with TRBJ2-7; the D is unclear. Germline V gives CDR1 SEHNR, CDR2 FQNEAQ (reference sequence). The V and J ends lost 0 bases and 5 bases respectively, with 8 bases between them. This CDR3 has 13 residues. CDR3 sequence (DNA): TGTGCCAGCAGCTTAGCGAGTGTGCACGAGCAGTACTTC. Translation: CASSLASVHEQYF. Variable domain in full (rest from reference TRBV7-9 and TRBJ2-7): DTGVSQNPRHKITKRGQNVTFRCDPISEHNRLYWYRQTLGQGPEFLTYFQNEAQLEKSRLLSDRFSAERPKGSFSTLEIQRTEQGDSAMYLCASSLASVHEQYFGPGTRLTVT.

The chain links TRBV15 to TRBJ2-1, with 7 bases aligning to TRBD1. With V trimmed by 1 base and J by 10 bases, 19 bases remained unmatched. From germline, CDR1 is LNHNV and CDR2 YYDKDF (reference sequence). The CDR3 extends over 18 amino acids. This chain's CDR3 is CATSRVRLTGARVREQFF. For the CDR3, the DNA is TGTGCCACCAGCAGAGTCAGATTAACAGGGGCTCGGGTCAGGGAGCAGTTCTTC.

This sequence joins TRBV9 and TRBJ1-2; D is unclear. The V gene's germline CDR1 is SGDLS and CDR2 YYNGEE. V dropped 3 bases and J dropped 7 bases, with 19 bases sitting between them. The CDR3 is 15 amino acids. CDR3 protein: CASSEVGITYSGYTF. The CDR3 DNA reads as TGTGCCAGCAGCGAGGTCGGCATCACCTATAGTGGCTACACCTTC.

The chain employs TRBV2 and TRBJ1-5, with TRBD1 as a possible D gene (5 bases). This CDR3 has 15 amino acids. The germline V gene encodes CDR1 SNHLY and CDR2 FYNNEI. With 2 bases removed from V and 0 bases from J, the gap between germline ends came to 8 bases. The CDR3 loop reads CASSELGGSNQPQHF. The CDR3 DNA sequence: TGTGCCAGCAGTGAACTTGGGGGTAGCAATCAGCCCCAGCATTTT.

The chain combines TRBV4-1 with TRBJ2-7; D possibly corresponds to TRBD1 (5 bases). CDR1 and CDR2 from the germline V gene are MGHRA and YSYEKL. The CDR3 is 12 amino acids. Trimming removed 0 bases at V and 12 bases at J, with 12 bases between. CDR3 in amino acids: CASSQEGRVRYF. The CDR3, as DNA: TGCGCCAGCAGCCAAGAGGGGCGTGTACGGTACTTC.

V gene TRBV11-3 combines with J gene TRBJ1-5; perhaps TRBD1 as D (5 bases). This CDR3 spans 16 amino acids. Germline lookup yields CDR1 SGHNT and CDR2 YENEEA. V dropped 0 bases and J dropped 9 bases, with 18 bases sitting between them. In DNA form, the CDR3 reads TGTGCCAGCAGCTTAGAGATGGAACTCAGGAGGGGGCCCCAGCATTTT. Residues: CASSLEMELRRGPQHF.

The V and J genes are TRBV6-5 and TRBJ2-7, with a possible D match to TRBD1 (5 bases). V shed 2 bases and J shed 2 bases, with 7 bases lying between them. This CDR3 spans 13 amino acids. CDR1 is MNHEY and CDR2 is SVGAGI in the germline V gene. This CDR3 reads CASSYARAYEQYF. The DNA for the CDR3 is TGTGCCAGCAGTTACGCCAGGGCCTACGAGCAGTACTTC.

This clone occurred a few times. This sequence joins TRBV2 and TRBJ1-2, with a weak D call TRBD1 (5 bases). The CDR3 has 12 amino acids. From germline, CDR1 is SNHLY and CDR2 FYNNEI. The V end lost 7 bases, the J end lost 4 bases, and 10 bases lay between the germline ends. The CDR3 nucleotides are TGTGCCAGCACCTCGGGGGTCTATGGCTACACCTTC. Translated, it gives CASTSGVYGYTF.

The chain joins TRBV7-8 to TRBJ2-7; D possibly corresponds to TRBD2 (7 bases). The ends were cut back, 5 bases at V and 2 bases at J, with 13 bases in the middle. This CDR3 region has 14 residues. Germline V gene lookup returns CDR1 SGHVS and CDR2 FQNEAQ. This CDR3 is CASSEGGATYEQYF. The CDR3 coding sequence is TGTGCCAGCAGCGAGGGGGGGGCCACCTACGAGCAGTACTTC.

The chain has TRBV12-5 and TRBJ2-7, with 10 bases fitting TRBD1. The germline gives CDR1 LGHNT, CDR2 FRNRAP. Germline trimming cut 1 base from V and 4 bases from J; bases unmatched to any gene: 4. CDR3 length: 15 residues. CDR3 DNA: TGTGCTAGTGGTTTGGCCGACAGGGGGCTTTACGAGCAGTACTTC. This encodes CASGLADRGLYEQYF.